These 20 T cell receptor beta chains were sequenced from one sample in a study of radiation and T cells in renal cell carcinoma. Time point indicated: baseline pretreatment blood. Documented treatment: 15 Gy SBRT to primary tumor, nephrectomy 4 weeks later. Produced via immunoSEQ multiplex PCR; TCRdb's table is partial and in-frame only. The top ten clones hold about 2.9% of a sample with roughly 120,000 clones, approximately 78% of them seen once. The starting material was blood, obtained from a patient whose treatment included radiotherapy and nephrectomy. Receptor source: an older woman with renal cell carcinoma.

V and J are TRBV6-6 and TRBJ2-2, with a possible D match to TRBD2 (6 bases). The length of the CDR3 is 15 residues. V shed 10 bases and J shed 0 bases, with 15 bases lying between them. From germline, CDR1 is MNHNY and CDR2 SVGAGI (reference sequence). The CDR3 region has the DNA TGTGCCACGGGGGTTGGGCTTGCGAACACCGGGGAGCTGTTTTTT. The encoded protein is CATGVGLANTGELFF.

CDR3 protein: CASSQDLLADYNEQFF. The CDR3 DNA follows: TGCGCCAGCAGCCAAGATTTACTAGCGGATTACAATGAGCAGTTCTTC. V gene TRBV4-3 combines with J gene TRBJ2-1; 8 nucleotides align to TRBD2. The V segment lost 0 bases and the J segment 4 bases; nucleotides outside the gene matches: 5. Germline V gene lookup returns CDR1 LGHNA and CDR2 YSLEER. The CDR3 loop spans 16 amino acids.

The chain links TRBV19 to TRBJ2-2; 11 bases align to TRBD1. Trimming took 9 bases from V and 3 from J; bases not matched to a gene: 15. This CDR3 spans 18 amino acids. The germline CDR1 and CDR2 sequences are LNHDA and SQIVND (reference sequence). The CDR3 sequence: CASQRTGGNRVDTGELFF. CDR3 bases: TGTGCCAGCCAGCGGACAGGGGGCAATCGGGTCGACACCGGGGAGCTGTTTTTT.

V gene TRBV15 combines with J gene TRBJ1-6; D unresolved. CDR3 length equals 17 residues. The germline V gene encodes CDR1 LNHNV and CDR2 YYDKDF (reference sequence). The V end was cut by 0 bases, the J end by 0 bases, with 9 bases between. CDR3: CATSRDKSSSYNSPLHF. CDR3 nucleotide sequence: TGTGCCACCAGCAGAGATAAAAGTAGCTCCTATAATTCACCCCTCCACTTT.

Written as DNA, the CDR3 is TGTGCCAGCAGTGCCGTCCGGACCGGGGCCGAGCAGTACTTC. Its translation: CASSAVRTGAEQYF. The chain is built from TRBV6-1 and TRBJ2-7, with D possibly being TRBD1 or TRBD2 (5 bases each). The CDR3 has 14 residues. Germline CDR1 reads MNHNS; CDR2 reads SASEGT. Trimming left V 4 bases short and J 6 bases short, with 16 bases between.

This clone is a singleton in its sample. The chain is built from TRBV7-3 and TRBJ2-1, with 12 bases identical to TRBD1. The CDR3 sequence is 17 residues long. Unmatched junction bases numbered 13, after V lost 5 bases and J lost 8 bases. The V gene's germline CDR1 is SGHTA and CDR2 FQGTGA. CDR3 residues: CASSHPPGTGGWDEQFF. CDR3 in DNA: TGTGCCAGCAGCCATCCGCCCGGGACAGGGGGCTGGGATGAGCAGTTCTTC.

Here the CDR3 DNA reads TGTGCCAGTAGTATAGGGGTCAGGAACACTGAAGCTTTCTTT. Protein sequence: CASSIGVRNTEAFF. The chain combines TRBV19 with TRBJ1-1; D uncertain. V was cut by 1 base and J by 1 base, with 7 bases left in between. This CDR3 spans 14 amino acids. Germline V gene sequence: CDR1 LNHDA, CDR2 SQIVND (reference sequence).

The rearrangement joins TRBV11-1 to TRBJ1-3; no firm D call. V lost 4 bases and J 1 base, leaving 11 bases between the germline ends. The germline V gene has CDR1 SGHAT and CDR2 FQDESV (reference sequence). The CDR3 extends over 15 amino acids. CDR3 in amino acids: CASSSDGRSGNTIYF. The CDR3 DNA reads as TGTGCCAGCAGCTCGGACGGCAGGTCTGGAAACACCATATATTTT. The entire variable domain, with the rest obtained from reference TRBV11-1 and TRBJ1-3, is as follows: EAEVAQSPRYKITEKSQAVAFWCDPISGHATLYWYRQILGQGPELLVQFQDESVVDDSQLPKDRFSAERLKGVDSTLKIQPAELGDSAMYLCASSSDGRSGNTIYFGEGSWLTVV.

The chain carries TRBV4-1 and TRBJ1-6, with 9 positions matching TRBD1. Germline V gene lookup returns CDR1 MGHRA and CDR2 YSYEKL. J lost 8 bases, V lost 1 base, and 0 bases had no gene match. This CDR3 comprises 14 residues. CDR3 residues: CASSQGQGDSPLHF. The CDR3 nucleotides read TGCGCCAGCAGCCAAGGACAGGGGGATTCACCCCTCCACTTT.

Only a few counts were recorded for this clone. The chain uses TRBV10-3 and TRBJ1-1; D gene uncertain. Trimming left V 6 bases short and J 0 bases short, with 11 bases between. Germline CDR1 is ENHRY and CDR2 is SYGVKD. The CDR3 contains 14 residues. The DNA of the CDR3 is TGTGCCATCAGCGGAGATTATTTGAACACTGAAGCTTTCTTT. Amino acids: CAISGDYLNTEAFF.

In this sample, this clone turned up once. The gene calls are TRBV11-2 and TRBJ2-3, with no clear D. Trimming removed 6 bases at V and 0 bases at J, with 10 bases between. Germline assignment: CDR1 SGHAT and CDR2 FQNNGV. The CDR3 length is 14 residues. The CDR3 protein is CASRPGPSTDTQYF. DNA for the CDR3: TGTGCCAGCAGACCCGGGCCAAGCACAGATACGCAGTATTTT.

This clone was seen once. The V gene is TRBV27, the J gene TRBJ2-1; 9 bases align to TRBD2. V lost 5 bases, J lost 10 bases, and 9 bases stayed unmatched. Per the germline V gene, CDR1 is MNHEY and CDR2 is SMNVEV (reference sequence). The CDR3 has 14 residues. The CDR3 bases are TGTGCCAGCAGTATTAGCGGGGGCATACAGGAGCAGTTCTTC. Its protein is CASSISGGIQEQFF.

The chain has TRBV28 and TRBJ2-5; D unresolved. V gave up 5 bases and J gave up 7 bases, with 8 bases separating them. The V gene's germline CDR1 is MDHEN and CDR2 SYDVKM. CDR3 size: 11 residues. The CDR3 region has the DNA TGTGCCAGCAGTGGGATAGGGACCCAGTACTTC. Protein sequence: CASSGIGTQYF.

The V and J genes are TRBV7-8 and TRBJ2-5; D is unclear. The DNA end favors TRBJ2-7, so the J call may be wrong. The germline gives CDR1 SGHVS, CDR2 FQNEAQ. The CDR3 is 13 amino acids. The CDR3 region has the DNA TGTGCCAGCAGCCAGTCCCGGAGTCACGAGCAGTACTTC. Its protein product is CASSQSRSHEQYF.

V and J are TRBV25-1 and TRBJ1-1, with 9 bases fitting TRBD1. V shed 3 bases, J shed 4 bases, and the junction held 6 bases outside the gene matches. The length of the CDR3 is 15 residues. Germline lookup yields CDR1 MGHDK and CDR2 SYGVNS. The CDR3, as DNA: TGTGCCAGCAGTGACTCCGGGACAGGGCGCACTGAAGCTTTCTTT. It codes for CASSDSGTGRTEAFF.

This clone was counted only a few times. The gene calls are TRBV7-9 and TRBJ2-1; TRBD1 agrees at 10 bases. Trimming took 6 bases from V and 4 from J; bases not matched to a gene: 6. This CDR3 is built from 15 residues. Germline CDR1 reads SEHNR; CDR2 reads FQNEAQ (reference sequence). The CDR3 region is CASSPGQGLYNEQFF. For the CDR3, the DNA is TGTGCCAGCAGTCCGGGACAGGGGCTTTACAATGAGCAGTTCTTC.

The rearrangement joins TRBV19 to TRBJ2-1; maybe TRBD2 (5 bases). V shed 1 base and J shed 7 bases, with 11 bases lying between them. The CDR3 has 14 amino acids. Germline V gives CDR1 LNHDA, CDR2 SQIVND (reference sequence). The chain's CDR3 is CASSIGGSWNEQFF. DNA for the CDR3: TGTGCCAGTAGTATAGGAGGGAGTTGGAATGAGCAGTTCTTC.

The chain recombines TRBV4-2 with TRBJ1-2; 7 bases match TRBD1. The length of the CDR3 is 16 residues. Losses at the gene ends were 5 bases for V and 1 base for J; bases not matched to a gene: 10. Germline CDR1 reads LGHNA; CDR2 reads YNFKEQ. The CDR3 loop reads CASSSAGTDGNYGYTF. The DNA of the CDR3 is TGTGCCAGCAGCTCGGCAGGGACAGATGGTAACTATGGCTACACCTTC.

The rearrangement uses TRBV7-2 and TRBJ1-5, with TRBD1 matching over 9 bases. This CDR3 is 17 amino acids long. Trimming cost V 1 base and J 5 bases; bases outside gene matches: 9. In germline, CDR1 is SGHTA, CDR2 FQGNSA. As DNA, the CDR3 is TGTGCCAGCAGCTTAGGGGCGAGGACAGGGGACGATCAGCCCCAGCATTTT. Its translation: CASSLGARTGDDQPQHF.

The V and J genes are TRBV5-4 and TRBJ2-3, with 9 bases lining up with TRBD1. Germline CDR1 and CDR2: SGHNT and YYREEE (reference sequence). V lost 4 bases, J lost 7 bases, and 10 bases stayed unmatched. This CDR3 spans 15 amino acids. The DNA for the CDR3 is TGTGCCAGCAGCCCGCCGGGACAGGGAACAAATACGCAGTATTTT. Its protein product is CASSPPGQGTNTQYF.